This record covers a single T cell receptor (beta chain). Its matching antigen is unknown. Blood specimens came from baseline, cycle 4 day 1, and cycle 7 day 1. The data are from a study of OX40 agonist ivuxolimab in advanced cancers. For the study at large: Patients were around 83% male with ages roughly 20 to 85, mean approximately 58. Study-wide results and caveats: Some nonresponders also had low normalized T-cell clonal expansion. Dose levels from 0.1 to 3.0 mg/kg saw CD4+ and CD8+ blood T cells expand clonally by week 6.

The repertoire was sequenced with immunoSEQ multiplex PCR; TCRdb's copy has only in-frame clones and lacks some. The sample gives fewer than 85,000 clones, around 86% of which show up once; 1.5% to 2% is in the top ten. Germline loops: CDR1 MDHEN, CDR2 SYDVKM. The CDR3 sequence is 16 residues long. With V trimmed by 6 bases and J by 3 bases, 11 bases remained unmatched. The receptor's source is an adult with an advanced solid tumor such as melanoma, head and neck, liver or kidney cancer. The rearrangement links TRBV28 to TRBJ1-2; 9 bases match TRBD1. The sample in question was CD4+ or CD8+ T cells sorted from blood, obtained in a trial of the OX40 agonist ivuxolimab. The DNA for the CDR3 is TGTGCCAGCAGCTCCCGGCAGGGACAGGGAGACTATGGCTACACCTTC. Translation: CASSSRQGQGDYGYTF.